The source of this T cell receptor beta chain is a study of OX40 agonist ivuxolimab in advanced cancers. Study as a whole: Recorded diagnoses for dose-escalation patients were hepatocellular carcinoma, melanoma, renal cell or head and neck cancer. Three patients, one with hepatocellular carcinoma and two with cutaneous melanoma, achieved partial responses.

This clone was seen repeatedly, ten times or more. This CDR3 spans 13 amino acids. V dropped 5 bases and J dropped 6 bases, with 14 bases sitting between them. The germline CDR1 and CDR2 sequences are LNHDA and SQIVND (reference sequence). Sequencing was performed with immunoSEQ multiplex PCR; in TCRdb, only in-frame clones are kept and a portion is missing. The sample holds 45,000 to 60,000 clones, around 93% seen once. With autoimmune disease history or systemic immunosuppression, patients were excluded. Blood sampling was done at baseline, cycle 4 day 1, and cycle 7 day 1. The sequence derives from an adult with an advanced solid tumor such as melanoma, head and neck, liver or kidney cancer. The rearrangement joins TRBV19 to TRBJ2-7; a weak D match, TRBD2 (6 bases). Sequences were derived from CD4+ or CD8+ T cells sorted from blood, sampled in a trial of the OX40 agonist ivuxolimab. CDR3 amino acids: CASSDPTSTEQYF. The CDR3 nucleotides read TGTGCCAGTAGTGACCCGACTAGTACCGAGCAGTACTTC.